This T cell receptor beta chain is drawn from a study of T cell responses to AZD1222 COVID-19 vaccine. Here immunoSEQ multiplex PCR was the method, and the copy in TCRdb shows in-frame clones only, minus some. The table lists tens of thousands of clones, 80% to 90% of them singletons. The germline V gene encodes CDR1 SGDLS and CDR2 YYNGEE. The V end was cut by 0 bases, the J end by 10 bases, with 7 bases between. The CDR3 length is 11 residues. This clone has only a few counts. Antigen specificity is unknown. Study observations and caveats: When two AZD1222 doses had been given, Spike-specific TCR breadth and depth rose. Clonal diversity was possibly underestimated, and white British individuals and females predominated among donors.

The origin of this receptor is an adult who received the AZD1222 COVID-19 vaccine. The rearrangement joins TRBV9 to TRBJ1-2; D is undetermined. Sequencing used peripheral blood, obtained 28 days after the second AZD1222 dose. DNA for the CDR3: TGTGCCAGCAGCGTAGGCAGGAACTACACCTTC. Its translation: CASSVGRNYTF.